The next 31 T cell receptor beta chains were all read from a single sample in a study of vaccination effects on CD4 cells after COVID-19. Expansion with viral peptide pools was applied to antigen-specific CD4+ T cells by the ViraFEST assay prior to sequencing. Subsequent to a culture period of about ten days, CD4+ T cells were isolated. People in the vaccine group had not been infected with SARS-CoV-2 before, and their nucleocapsid antibodies were negative. Sequencing was performed with immunoSEQ multiplex PCR; in TCRdb, only in-frame clones are kept and a portion is missing. This sample yields tens of thousands of clones, of which more than 70% are seen a single time; approximately 6% belongs to the top ten. For these receptors, no antigen is known. Source: CD4+ T cells from PBMCs cultured with HCoV-OC43 spike peptides, taken before COVID-19 vaccination. Sample subset: HCoV-OC43 spike overlapping peptide pool stimulation. The receptor source for this set is a human donor who received a COVID-19 vaccine.

The chain employs TRBV29-1 and TRBJ2-1; no definite D call. The ends were cut back, 5 bases at V and 0 bases at J, with 8 bases in the middle. Per germline, CDR1 SQVTM and CDR2 ANQGSEA. The CDR3 has 13 amino acids. CDR3 loop: CSVFKSSYNEQFF. The CDR3 DNA sequence: TGCAGCGTTTTTAAAAGCTCCTACAATGAGCAGTTCTTC.

This chain joins TRBV11-3 and TRBJ1-1, with D maybe TRBD1 (5 bases). The CDR3 spans 12 residues. The germline CDR1 and CDR2 sequences are SGHNT and YENEEA. Deletions cut 1 base from V and 8 bases from J, with 8 bases between. The CDR3 sequence: CASSLAQGEAFF. The CDR3 DNA sequence: TGTGCCAGCAGCTTAGCCCAGGGCGAAGCTTTCTTT.

This clone was recorded a few times. The chain uses TRBV27 and TRBJ1-4, with TRBD1 matching over 10 bases. The V segment lost 8 bases and the J segment 10 bases; nucleotides outside the gene matches: 13. The CDR3 runs 15 residues. CDR1 is MNHEY and CDR2 is SMNVEV in the germline V gene (reference sequence). The CDR3 DNA sequence: TGTGCCAGCCGTGGTCGGGACAGGGGTCCCCGAAAACTGTTTTTT. This codes for CASRGRDRGPRKLFF.

The rearrangement uses TRBV19 and TRBJ2-3, with D tentatively TRBD1 (5 bases). V gave up 1 base and J gave up 3 bases, with 8 bases separating them. Germline assignment: CDR1 LNHDA and CDR2 SQIVND (reference sequence). The CDR3 length is 14 residues. Written as DNA, the CDR3 is TGTGCCAGTAGTATAGGGCAGGGAACAGATACGCAGTATTTT. It is translated as CASSIGQGTDTQYF.

The V call is TRBV5-1, the J call TRBJ2-1, with D possibly matching TRBD1 (5 bases). CDR1 is SGHRS and CDR2 is YFSETQ in the germline V gene. V lost 3 bases, J lost 4 bases, and 8 bases lay in between. The CDR3 runs to 13 residues. This chain's CDR3 is CASSYGAYNEQFF. The CDR3 DNA sequence: TGCGCCAGCAGCTATGGGGCATACAATGAGCAGTTCTTC. Looking up the rest from reference TRBV5-1 and TRBJ2-1 gives the full variable domain: KAGVTQTPRYLIKTRGQQVTLSCSPISGHRSVSWYQQTPGQGLQFLFEYFSETQRNKGNFPGRFSGRQFSNSRSEMNVSTLELGDSALYLCASSYGAYNEQFFGPGTRLTVL.

The CDR3 protein is CASRAWGDTNTEAFF. In DNA form, the CDR3 reads TGTGCCAGCAGGGCCTGGGGGGATACGAACACTGAAGCTTTCTTT. V usage is TRBV6-5 and J usage is TRBJ1-1; tentatively, D is TRBD1 (5 bases). Per germline, CDR1 MNHEY and CDR2 SVGAGI. The CDR3 runs to 15 residues. Trimming took off 6 bases at V and 1 base at J, with 15 bases between the two ends.

The chain has TRBV18 and TRBJ1-4, with 7 positions matching TRBD1. The J segment lost 0 bases and the V segment lost 4 bases, leaving 5 bases of the junction unmatched. This CDR3 is 16 amino acids long. CDR1 and CDR2 from the germline V gene are KGHSH and LQKENI. Here the CDR3 reads CASSRGTVATNEKLFF. Here the CDR3 DNA reads TGTGCCAGCTCACGGGGGACAGTTGCAACTAATGAAAAACTGTTTTTT.

The chain links TRBV18 to TRBJ1-3; D gene unclear. The CDR3 extends over 16 amino acids. V lost 1 base, J lost 2 bases, and 12 bases lay in between. CDR1 KGHSH and CDR2 LQKENI come from the germline V gene. The CDR3 nucleotides read TGTGCCAGCTCACCACAAGGAGGAAGGCCTGGAAACACCATATATTTT. Its translation: CASSPQGGRPGNTIYF. The full variable domain, with the rest looked up from reference TRBV18 and TRBJ1-3, is NAGVMQNPRHLVRRRGQEARLRCSPMKGHSHVYWYRQLPEEGLKFMVYLQKENIIDESGMPKERFSAEFPKEGPSILRIQQVVRGDSAAYFCASSPQGGRPGNTIYFGEGSWLTVV.

The CDR3 DNA follows: TGTGCCAGCAGTTCGACAGGGGCGGCCACTGAAGCTTTCTTT. Its translation: CASSSTGAATEAFF. The chain joins TRBV6-1 to TRBJ1-1, with 8 bases matching TRBD1. The CDR3 contains 14 residues. Germline CDR1 and CDR2: MNHNS and SASEGT. J was trimmed by 4 bases and V by 5 bases; bases with no gene match: 6.

V and J are TRBV7-9 and TRBJ1-1; D may be TRBD1 (6 bases). Germline V gene sequence: CDR1 SEHNR, CDR2 FQNEAQ (reference sequence). Between the trimmed V and J ends, which lost 7 bases and 2 bases, there was a span of 11 bases. The CDR3 loop spans 13 amino acids. CDR3 sequence: CASMRGFNTEAFF. In DNA, the CDR3 is TGTGCCAGCATGAGGGGGTTTAACACTGAAGCTTTCTTT.

This chain joins TRBV12-3 or TRBV12-4 and TRBJ1-2; D is unresolved. The ends were cut back, 2 bases at V and 5 bases at J, with 6 bases in the middle. The CDR3 is 12 amino acids. The chain's CDR3 is CASSLFRYGYTF. The CDR3 region has the DNA TGTGCCAGCAGTTTATTCCGTTATGGCTACACCTTC.

This chain links TRBV5-8 with TRBJ1-2; no reliable D call. There are 15 residues in the CDR3. With 2 bases removed from V and 5 bases from J, the gap between germline ends came to 16 bases. Germline V lookup: CDR1 SGHTS, CDR2 YDEGEE. The CDR3 is CASSFERRSPYGYTF. CDR3 sequence (DNA): TGTGCCAGCAGCTTTGAGAGGAGGTCCCCATATGGCTACACCTTC. The variable domain in full, completed from reference TRBV5-8 and TRBJ1-2, reads EAGVTQSPTHLIKTRGQQATLRCSPISGHTSVYWYQQALGLGLQFLLWYDEGEERNRGNFPPRFSGRQFPNYSSELNVNALELEDSALYLCASSFERRSPYGYTFGSGTRLTVV.

This clone was detected a few times. The J gene is TRBJ2-1, the V gene TRBV4-1; 7 bases are shared with TRBD2. V trimming: 5 bases; J trimming: 7 bases; junction bases outside the gene matches: 11. The CDR3 spans 15 residues. Germline V lookup: CDR1 MGHRA, CDR2 YSYEKL. CDR3 nucleotides: TGCGCCAGCAGCAACGTGGGGGGGAGTGTGAATGAGCAGTTCTTC. Translating it yields CASSNVGGSVNEQFF.

The gene calls are TRBV7-3 and TRBJ2-3; D uncertain. The CDR3 covers 14 residues. The V end was cut by 8 bases, the J end by 0 bases, with 12 bases between. Germline-derived CDR1 and CDR2 are SGHTA and FQGTGA. The CDR3 loop is CASGATYSTDTQYF. CDR3 nucleotides: TGTGCCAGCGGTGCCACCTACAGCACAGATACGCAGTATTTT.

The rearrangement links TRBV18 to TRBJ1-6; D may be TRBD1 (6 bases). CDR1 KGHSH and CDR2 LQKENI come from the germline V gene. The CDR3 is 13 amino acids. V was shortened by 3 bases and J by 8 bases, with 8 bases between the two germline ends. As DNA, the CDR3 is TGTGCCAGCTCACCGTCAGGGGATTCACCCCTCCACTTT. Residues: CASSPSGDSPLHF.

This clone was recorded a few times. This chain links TRBV5-1 with TRBJ1-3; D gene ambiguous. This CDR3 contains 15 residues. The ends were cut back, 2 bases at V and 0 bases at J, with 9 bases in the middle. The germline V gene encodes CDR1 SGHRS and CDR2 YFSETQ. Here the CDR3 DNA reads TGCGCCAGCAGCTTTGACACCTACTCTGGAAACACCATATATTTT. It encodes CASSFDTYSGNTIYF.

This clone was counted once. CDR3 coding DNA: TGCGCCAGCAGTGGTGGATCGAACACCATATATTTT. Encoded protein: CASSGGSNTIYF. The genes are TRBV10-2 and TRBJ1-3; D call uncertain. V shed 4 bases and J shed 7 bases, with 8 bases lying between them. The CDR3 contains 12 residues. In germline, CDR1 is WSHSY, CDR2 SAAADI.

The J gene is TRBJ2-7, the V gene TRBV5-8; D is possibly TRBD2 (6 bases). The germline V gene encodes CDR1 SGHTS and CDR2 YDEGEE. V lost 4 bases, J lost 0 bases, and 8 bases lay in between. The CDR3 consists of 13 residues. CDR3: CASSQGLSYEQYV. The CDR3 nucleotides read TGTGCCAGCAGCCAGGGACTCTCCTACGAGCAGTACGTC.

The chain combines TRBV6-6 with TRBJ1-1; 7 bases are shared with TRBD1. Germline V CDR1 and CDR2: MNHNY, SVGAGI (reference sequence). V lost 10 bases and J lost 9; bases outside the gene matches: 8. CDR3 length equals 11 residues. The CDR3 reads CAIRGTEKAFF. The CDR3 coding sequence is TGTGCCATCAGGGGGACAGAGAAAGCTTTCTTT.

This chain links TRBV28 with TRBJ2-1; unclear D gene. Germline V gene lookup returns CDR1 MDHEN and CDR2 SYDVKM. Trimming took off 6 bases at V and 4 bases at J, with 19 bases between the two ends. The CDR3 spans 16 residues. DNA of the CDR3: TGTGCCAGCAGAATAGATAGTAGGGCGCCATACAATGAGCAGTTCTTC. Translated, it gives CASRIDSRAPYNEQFF.

This rearrangement joins TRBV7-8 to TRBJ2-7, with D uncertain. CDR1 SGHVS and CDR2 FQNEAQ come from the germline V gene. Trimming removed 0 bases from V and 1 base from J, with 7 bases in between. There are 14 residues in the CDR3. The CDR3 DNA follows: TGTGCCAGCAGCTTAGCTGGCCGGTCCTACGAGCAGTACGTC. Residues: CASSLAGRSYEQYV.

This CDR3 is CASSPPTGMARTEAFF. Here the CDR3 DNA reads TGTGCCAGCAGTCCGCCGACAGGAATGGCCCGGACTGAAGCTTTCTTT. The chain recombines TRBV27 with TRBJ1-1; tentatively, D is TRBD1 (6 bases). This CDR3 is built from 16 residues. In germline, CDR1 is MNHEY, CDR2 SMNVEV (reference sequence). V gave up 5 bases and J gave up 5 bases, with 21 bases separating them.

The chain links TRBV3-1 (or the pseudogene TRBV3-2) to TRBJ1-2, with TRBD1 identical over 8 bases. This CDR3 is built from 14 residues. Trimming cost V 4 bases and J 4 bases; bases outside gene matches: 5. Germline values: CDR1 LGHDT, CDR2 YNNKEL (reference sequence). CDR3 DNA: TGTGCCAGCAGCCGCTACCAGGGGGCCTATGGCTACACCTTC. Translating it yields CASSRYQGAYGYTF.

This clone was recorded a few times. The rearrangement uses TRBV3-1 (or the pseudogene TRBV3-2) and TRBJ1-6; unclear D gene. The germline V gene has CDR1 LGHDT and CDR2 YNNKEL (reference sequence). The CDR3 runs 12 residues. Trimming removed 8 bases from V and 8 bases from J, with 10 bases in between. The CDR3 loop is CASSDGDSPLHF. CDR3 DNA: TGTGCCAGCTCAGACGGGGATTCACCCCTCCACTTT.

The J gene is TRBJ2-5, the V gene TRBV18; D is possibly TRBD2 (5 bases). Germline CDR1 and CDR2: KGHSH and LQKENI. The CDR3 totals 12 residues. V was shortened by 2 bases and J by 5 bases, with 6 bases between the two germline ends. The CDR3 region has the DNA TGTGCCAGCTCACCAGGGAGCGAGACCCAGTACTTC. It yields the protein CASSPGSETQYF. The full variable domain, completed using reference TRBV18 and TRBJ2-5, is NAGVMQNPRHLVRRRGQEARLRCSPMKGHSHVYWYRQLPEEGLKFMVYLQKENIIDESGMPKERFSAEFPKEGPSILRIQQVVRGDSAAYFCASSPGSETQYFGPGTRLLVL.

This clone appeared a few times. The chain carries TRBV6-5 and TRBJ1-5; D is perhaps TRBD1 (5 bases). Germline values: CDR1 MNHEY, CDR2 SVGAGI. The CDR3 totals 15 residues. Trimming shortened V by 6 bases and J by 5 bases, and 17 bases separated the two germline ends. DNA for the CDR3: TGTGCCAGCAGAATCTTGGGGGAAGGGGATCAGCCCCAGCATTTT. Translated, it gives CASRILGEGDQPQHF.

This clone has more than one count but fewer than ten. The chain uses TRBV28 and TRBJ1-5; no clear D. Germline V gives CDR1 MDHEN, CDR2 SYDVKM. This CDR3 contains 17 residues. Trimming took off 5 bases at V and 2 bases at J, with 19 bases between the two ends. This CDR3 is CASSPPHYKGGNQPQHF. As DNA, the CDR3 is TGTGCCAGCAGTCCGCCCCATTACAAGGGCGGCAATCAGCCCCAGCATTTT.

The chain combines TRBV9 with TRBJ1-5; D may be TRBD1 (6 bases). The length of the CDR3 is 16 residues. Trimming took off 6 bases at V and 0 bases at J, with 16 bases between the two ends. Germline V gene data show CDR1 as SGDLS and CDR2 as YYNGEE. CDR3 amino acids: CASTHGTYYSNQPQHF. For the CDR3, the DNA is TGTGCCAGCACCCACGGGACATACTATAGCAATCAGCCCCAGCATTTT.

The chain uses TRBV2 and TRBJ2-1; D is perhaps TRBD2 (6 bases). Germline CDR1 reads SNHLY; CDR2 reads FYNNEI. The V end lost 2 bases, the J end lost 2 bases, and 10 bases lay between the germline ends. There are 15 residues in the CDR3. CDR3 in DNA: TGTGCCAGCAGTGAATGGGGGGTCCCCTACAATGAGCAGTTCTTC. This translates into CASSEWGVPYNEQFF.

The chain is built from TRBV29-1 and TRBJ2-5; D call uncertain. The CDR3 is 10 residues long. From germline, CDR1 is SQVTM and CDR2 ANQGSEA. The V end lost 3 bases, the J end lost 7 bases, and 6 bases lay between the germline ends. CDR3 bases: TGCAGCGTTGATCCGGCGACCCAGTACTTC. It translates to CSVDPATQYF.

The rearrangement uses TRBV6-2 or TRBV6-3 and TRBJ1-4, with D uncertain. The CDR3 is 17 amino acids. Trimming took 6 bases from V and 8 from J, leaving 25 bases between them. Germline CDR1 reads MNHEY; CDR2 reads SVGEGT. CDR3 residues: CASSRPPGGGDGEKLFF. CDR3 nucleotides: TGTGCCAGCAGCCGCCCCCCTGGAGGAGGCGATGGAGAAAAACTGTTTTTT.